The rows below give T cell receptor beta chains drawn from one sample of a study. TCRdb passed the 5' RACE reads through MiXCR, listing each CDR3 protein once. The profile shows around 6,400 distinct CDR3 sequences, approximately 59% of them singletons. Material for sequencing was tumor-infiltrating memory CD4+ T cells sorted from the breast tumor. These TCRs come from a female donor with breast cancer. CDR3s include the opening cysteine and the closing phenylalanine or tryptophan. A D gene is named only where the DNA matches it firmly. A row's size may be missing; if present it is once, few, many or a size class.

abundance,d_gene,v_gene,j_gene,CDR3nt,CDR3aa
.,TRBD1,TRBV4-1,TRBJ2-7,TGTGCCAGCAGCCTCTGGGACAGGCGGTACGAGCAGTACTTC,CASSLWDRRYEQYF
.,.,TRBV6-5,TRBJ2-5,TGTGCCAGCAGTTACGATAAGGAGACCCAGTACTTC,CASSYDKETQYF
.,.,TRBV5-1,TRBJ2-2,TGCGCCAGCAGCGTCAGGGTAACCGGGGAGCCGTTTTTT,CASSVRVTGEPFF
few,TRBD2,TRBV7-7,TRBJ2-2,TGTGCTAGCAGCTTCAGCGGGGGCACCGGGGAGCTGTTTTTT,CASSFSGGTGELFF
.,.,TRBV15,TRBJ1-1,TGTGCCACCAGCAACAGGACGAACACTGAAGCTTTCTTT,CATSNRTNTEAFF
.,.,TRBV20-1,TRBJ2-1,TGCAGCAAGGGGGGGCCTGACTCCTACAATGAGCAGTTCTTC,CSKGGPDSYNEQFF
.,.,TRBV5-1,TRBJ2-3,TGCGCCAGCAGCTTGGAACAGTCTAGTAGGGATACGCAGTATTTT,CASSLEQSSRDTQYF
.,.,TRBV6-1,TRBJ1-6,TGTGCCAGCAGTGTACAAGACAGCTATAATTCACCCCTCCACTTT,CASSVQDSYNSPLHF
few,TRBD1,TRBV20-1,TRBJ2-7,TGCAGTGCGGACAGGGTGAACGAGCAGTACTTC,CSADRVNEQYF
.,.,TRBV12-3/TRBV12-4,TRBJ2-5,TGTGCCGGCAGTTCCAAGGGGGGGGGCCCACGGGAGACCCAGTACTTC,CAGSSKGGGPRETQYF
.,TRBD2,TRBV20-1,TRBJ2-1,TGCAGTGCTACAGCCCCCTTCGGCGGGGGGAATCAAAAGGGAGACAATGAGCAGTTCTTC,CSATAPFGGGNQKGDNEQFF
.,.,TRBV20-1,TRBJ2-5,TGCAGTGGGAACGGGGCGGCTCAAGAGACCCAGTACTTC,CSGNGAAQETQYF
.,TRBD1,TRBV6-2/TRBV6-3,TRBJ2-7,TGTGCCAGCAGTTACCCCGATGGACAGGGCCTTACTGACTACGAGCAGTACTTC,CASSYPDGQGLTDYEQYF
once,TRBD2,TRBV5-1,TRBJ2-1,TGCGCCAGCAGCTTGGTTGGAGCGGGAGGTGAGCAGTTCTTC,CASSLVGAGGEQFF
.,.,TRBV20-1,TRBJ2-1,TGCAGTGCTAGTATAGAAACCTACAATGAGCAGTTCTTC,CSASIETYNEQFF
.,TRBD2,TRBV20-1,TRBJ2-3,TGCAGTGCCACCCTGGTGAGCGGGAGGGGTTATACGCAGTATTTT,CSATLVSGRGYTQYF
.,.,TRBV6-5,TRBJ1-2,TGTGCCGGCAGCACCCAGGGGTATGATGGCTACACCTTC,CAGSTQGYDGYTF
once,.,TRBV20-1,TRBJ2-3,TGCAGTGCTAGAGCGGCCGATACGCAGTATTTT,CSARAADTQYF
once,.,TRBV6-6,TRBJ2-5,TGTGCCAGCACCCAAAAAGGACGGATCCAAGAGACCCAGTACTTC,CASTQKGRIQETQYF
.,.,TRBV9,TRBJ1-2,TGTGCCAGCAGCACGGGGGCTAACTATGGCTACACCTTC,CASSTGANYGYTF
few,.,TRBV20-1,TRBJ2-3,TGCAGTGCTAGGCCCCAGGGCACAGATACGCAGTATTTT,CSARPQGTDTQYF
.,.,TRBV20-1,TRBJ1-2,TGCAGTGCTAGAGATCCCAGGGGTCCCTATGGCTACACCTTC,CSARDPRGPYGYTF
few,.,TRBV12-3/TRBV12-4,TRBJ1-5,TGTGCCAGCACCACAGTTGGGCCACGTCAGCCCCAGCATTTT,CASTTVGPRQPQHF
.,.,TRBV11-3,TRBJ2-7,TGTGCCAGCAGCTTAGCCCGGGGCCGGGGCGAGCAGTACTTC,CASSLARGRGEQYF
.,.,TRBV7-9,TRBJ1-2,TGTGCCAGCAGCTTCGACAGTCCATATGGCTACACCTTC,CASSFDSPYGYTF
few,TRBD2,TRBV20-1,TRBJ2-5,TGCAGTGCTCTTAGCGGGTCCTTTCAAGAGACCCAGTACTTC,CSALSGSFQETQYF
.,TRBD1,TRBV2,TRBJ1-5,TGTGCCAGCAGTATGACAGGGCTTAGCAATCAGCCCCAGCATTTT,CASSMTGLSNQPQHF
few,TRBD2,TRBV20-1,TRBJ2-1,TGCAGTGCTAGTCTCGGACTAGCGTTAGAGCAGTTCTTC,CSASLGLALEQFF
few,.,TRBV7-2,TRBJ1-5,TGTGCCAGCAGCTTAGTAGACACCCATGATCAGCCCCAGCATTTT,CASSLVDTHDQPQHF
.,TRBD1,TRBV29-1,TRBJ2-1,TGCAGCGTCCCAGCCAGGGGGAAGGGCAATGAGCAGTTCTTC,CSVPARGKGNEQFF
.,TRBD2,TRBV20-1,TRBJ2-1,TGCAGTGCTAGAGCGGGGGGGGTTTACAATGAGCAGTTCTTC,CSARAGGVYNEQFF
.,.,TRBV3-1,TRBJ2-5,TGTGCCAGCAGCCAGAGGGGGCGGGGCGTCCAGTACTTC,CASSQRGRGVQYF
.,TRBD2,TRBV5-1,TRBJ2-7,TGCGCCAGCAGCTTCACTACTAGCGGCTACGAGCAGTACTTC,CASSFTTSGYEQYF
once,.,TRBV6-1,TRBJ1-1,TGTGCCAGCAGTGAACAACTATTGCCCGCACGGGCTTTCTTT,CASSEQLLPARAFF
.,.,TRBV20-1,TRBJ2-7,TGCAGTGCTAGAAGACAGGACATCTACTACGAGCAGTACTTC,CSARRQDIYYEQYF
.,.,TRBV11-2,TRBJ2-5,TGTGCCAGCAGCCCTAGTCGTGGACAGTACCAAGAGACCCAGTACTTC,CASSPSRGQYQETQYF
.,.,TRBV5-1,TRBJ2-3,TGCGCCAGCTCAACCTTTACAGGTTCCGAAGGTGATACGCAGTATTTT,CASSTFTGSEGDTQYF
.,.,TRBV20-1,TRBJ2-5,TGCAGTGCTAGTGACGGGCCGAAAGAGACCCAGTACTTC,CSASDGPKETQYF
.,TRBD1,TRBV5-1,TRBJ2-7,TGCGCCTCTCGACGGGACAGGGCCTACGAGCAGTACTTC,CASRRDRAYEQYF
.,TRBD2,TRBV15,TRBJ2-7,TGTGCCACCAGCAGGGCCGGGGGGGCCACCACCTACGAGCAGTACTTC,CATSRAGGATTYEQYF
.,.,TRBV5-1,TRBJ2-2,TGCGCCAGCAGCTCCGCAGGGGTGGGGAACACCGGGGAGCTGTTTTTT,CASSSAGVGNTGELFF